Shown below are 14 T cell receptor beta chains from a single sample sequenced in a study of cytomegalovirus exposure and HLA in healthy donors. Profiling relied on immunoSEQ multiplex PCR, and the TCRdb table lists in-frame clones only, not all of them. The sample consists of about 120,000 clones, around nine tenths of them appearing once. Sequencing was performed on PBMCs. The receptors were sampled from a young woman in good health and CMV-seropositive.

CDR3 sequence (DNA): TGTGCCAGCTCACGTATCGCGGGGCAGAGGGAGCTGTTTTTT. Its translation: CASSRIAGQRELFF. V usage is TRBV18 and J usage is TRBJ2-2; possible D gene TRBD2, 6 bases. Germline lookup yields CDR1 KGHSH and CDR2 LQKENI. Trimming shortened V by 4 bases and J by 9 bases, and 15 bases separated the two germline ends. CDR3 length equals 14 residues. Based on the CDR3 plus reference TRBV18 and TRBJ2-2, the full variable domain is NAGVMQNPRHLVRRRGQEARLRCSPMKGHSHVYWYRQLPEEGLKFMVYLQKENIIDESGMPKERFSAEFPKEGPSILRIQQVVRGDSAAYFCASSRIAGQRELFFGEGSRLTVL.

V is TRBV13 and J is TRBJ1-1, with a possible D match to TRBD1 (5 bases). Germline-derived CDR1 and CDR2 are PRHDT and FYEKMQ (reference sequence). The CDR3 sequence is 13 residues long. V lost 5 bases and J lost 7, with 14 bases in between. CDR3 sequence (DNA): TGTGCCAGCAGCCCCCAGGGTAGTAGTGAAGCTTTCTTT. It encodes CASSPQGSSEAFF.

The CDR3 DNA reads TGTGCCAGCAGCAGCGCCCCGGGAATGAGGGAGCAGTACTTC. Protein sequence: CASSSAPGMREQYF. This chain joins TRBV5-6 and TRBJ2-7, with a weak D call TRBD2 (5 bases). Germline-derived CDR1 and CDR2 are SGHDT and YYEEEE. The CDR3 has 14 amino acids. Trimming removed 4 bases from V and 7 bases from J, with 18 bases in between. Drawing the rest from reference TRBV5-6 and TRBJ2-7, the complete variable domain is DAGVTQSPTHLIKTRGQQVTLRCSPKSGHDTVSWYQQALGQGPQFIFQYYEEEERQRGNFPDRFSGHQFPNYSSELNVNALLLGDSALYLCASSSAPGMREQYFGPGTRLTVT.

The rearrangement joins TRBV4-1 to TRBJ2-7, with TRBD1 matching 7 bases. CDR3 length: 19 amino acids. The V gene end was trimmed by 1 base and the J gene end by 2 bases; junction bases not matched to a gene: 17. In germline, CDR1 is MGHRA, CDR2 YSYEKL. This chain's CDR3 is CASSQALHRQGSQTYEQYF. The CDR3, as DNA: TGCGCCAGCAGCCAAGCCCTCCACCGACAGGGAAGTCAAACCTACGAGCAGTACTTC.

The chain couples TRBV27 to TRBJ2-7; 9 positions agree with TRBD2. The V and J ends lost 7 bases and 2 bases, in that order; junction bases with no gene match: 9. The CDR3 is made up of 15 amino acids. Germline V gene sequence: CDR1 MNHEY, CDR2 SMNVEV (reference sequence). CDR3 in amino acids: CASTSRASGTYEQYF. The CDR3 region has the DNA TGTGCCAGCACCTCACGGGCTAGCGGGACCTACGAGCAGTACTTC.

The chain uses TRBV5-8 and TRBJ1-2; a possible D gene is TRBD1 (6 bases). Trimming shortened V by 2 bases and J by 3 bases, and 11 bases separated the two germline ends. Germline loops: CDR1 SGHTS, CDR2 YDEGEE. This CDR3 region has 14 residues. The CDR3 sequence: CASSFRGGDYGYTF. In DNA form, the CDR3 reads TGTGCCAGCAGCTTTCGAGGGGGGGACTATGGCTACACCTTC.

The CDR3: CASSFSGAVTGELFF. For the CDR3, the DNA is TGTGCCAGCAGCTTTAGCGGGGCGGTCACCGGGGAGCTGTTTTTT. This rearrangement joins TRBV7-3 to TRBJ2-2; 8 bases are a match to TRBD2. With 3 bases clipped from V and 4 bases from J, the junction kept 4 bases outside the gene matches. The CDR3 runs 15 residues. Germline CDR1 is SGHTA and CDR2 is FQGTGA.

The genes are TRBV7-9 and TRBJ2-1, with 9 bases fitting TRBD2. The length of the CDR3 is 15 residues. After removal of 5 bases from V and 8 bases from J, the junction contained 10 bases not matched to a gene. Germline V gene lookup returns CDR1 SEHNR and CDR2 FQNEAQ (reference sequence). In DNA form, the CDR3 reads TGTGCCAGCAGCCTCAAAGGGCGACTAGCGGATGAGCAGTTCTTC. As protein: CASSLKGRLADEQFF.

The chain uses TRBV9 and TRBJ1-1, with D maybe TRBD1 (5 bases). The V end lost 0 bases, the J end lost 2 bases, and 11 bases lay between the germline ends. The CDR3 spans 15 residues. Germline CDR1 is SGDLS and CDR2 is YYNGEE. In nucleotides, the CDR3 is TGTGCCAGCAGCGTAGATTTAGACAGTAACACTGAAGCTTTCTTT. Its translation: CASSVDLDSNTEAFF.

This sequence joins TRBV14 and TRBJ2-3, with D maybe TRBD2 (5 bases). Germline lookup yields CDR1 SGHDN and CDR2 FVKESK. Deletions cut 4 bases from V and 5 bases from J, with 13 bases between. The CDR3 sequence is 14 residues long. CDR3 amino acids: CASSLPGVGDTQYF. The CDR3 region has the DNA TGTGCCAGCAGCCTCCCCGGGGTGGGAGATACGCAGTATTTT.

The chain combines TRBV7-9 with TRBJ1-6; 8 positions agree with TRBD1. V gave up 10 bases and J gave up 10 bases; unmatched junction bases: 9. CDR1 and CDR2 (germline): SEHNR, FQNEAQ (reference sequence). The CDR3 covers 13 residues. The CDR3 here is CATSSDRVSPLHF. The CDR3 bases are TGTGCCACCTCGTCGGACAGGGTCTCACCCCTCCACTTT.

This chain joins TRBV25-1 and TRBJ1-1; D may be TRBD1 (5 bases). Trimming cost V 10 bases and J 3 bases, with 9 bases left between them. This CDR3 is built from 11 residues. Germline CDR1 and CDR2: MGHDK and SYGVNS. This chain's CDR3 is CATREDTEAFF. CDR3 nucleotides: TGTGCCACCAGGGAGGACACTGAAGCTTTCTTT. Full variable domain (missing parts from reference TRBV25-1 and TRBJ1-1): EADIYQTPRYLVIGTGKKITLECSQTMGHDKMYWYQQDPGMELHLIHYSYGVNSTEKGDLSSESTVSRIRTEHFPLTLESARPSHTSQYLCATREDTEAFFGQGTRLTVV.

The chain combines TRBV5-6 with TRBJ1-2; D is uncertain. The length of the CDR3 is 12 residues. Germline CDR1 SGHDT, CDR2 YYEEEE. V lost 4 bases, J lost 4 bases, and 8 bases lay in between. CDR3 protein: CASSIPGYGYTF. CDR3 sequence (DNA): TGTGCCAGCAGCATACCGGGCTATGGCTACACCTTC.

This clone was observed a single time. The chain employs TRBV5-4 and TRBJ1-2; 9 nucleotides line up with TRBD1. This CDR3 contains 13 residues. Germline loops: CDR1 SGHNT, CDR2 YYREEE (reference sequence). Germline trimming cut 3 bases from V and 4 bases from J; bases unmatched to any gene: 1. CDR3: CASSSTGGYGYTF. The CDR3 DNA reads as TGTGCCAGCAGCTCGACAGGGGGCTATGGCTACACCTTC. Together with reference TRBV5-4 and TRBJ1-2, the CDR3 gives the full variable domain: ETGVTQSPTHLIKTRGQQVTLRCSSQSGHNTVSWYQQALGQGPQFIFQYYREEENGRGNFPPRFSGLQFPNYSSELNVNALELDDSALYLCASSSTGGYGYTFGSGTRLTVV.